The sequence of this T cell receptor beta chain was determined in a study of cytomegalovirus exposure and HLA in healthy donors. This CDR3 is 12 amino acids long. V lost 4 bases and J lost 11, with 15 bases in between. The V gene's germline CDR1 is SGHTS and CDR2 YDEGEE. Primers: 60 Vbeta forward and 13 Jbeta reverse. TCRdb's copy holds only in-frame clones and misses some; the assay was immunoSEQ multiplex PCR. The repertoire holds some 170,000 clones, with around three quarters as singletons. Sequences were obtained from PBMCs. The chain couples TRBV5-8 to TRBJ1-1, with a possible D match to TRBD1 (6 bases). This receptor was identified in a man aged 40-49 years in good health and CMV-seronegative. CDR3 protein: CASSPLPGEAFF. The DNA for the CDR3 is TGTGCCAGCAGCCCTCTTCCAGGGGAGGCTTTCTTT.